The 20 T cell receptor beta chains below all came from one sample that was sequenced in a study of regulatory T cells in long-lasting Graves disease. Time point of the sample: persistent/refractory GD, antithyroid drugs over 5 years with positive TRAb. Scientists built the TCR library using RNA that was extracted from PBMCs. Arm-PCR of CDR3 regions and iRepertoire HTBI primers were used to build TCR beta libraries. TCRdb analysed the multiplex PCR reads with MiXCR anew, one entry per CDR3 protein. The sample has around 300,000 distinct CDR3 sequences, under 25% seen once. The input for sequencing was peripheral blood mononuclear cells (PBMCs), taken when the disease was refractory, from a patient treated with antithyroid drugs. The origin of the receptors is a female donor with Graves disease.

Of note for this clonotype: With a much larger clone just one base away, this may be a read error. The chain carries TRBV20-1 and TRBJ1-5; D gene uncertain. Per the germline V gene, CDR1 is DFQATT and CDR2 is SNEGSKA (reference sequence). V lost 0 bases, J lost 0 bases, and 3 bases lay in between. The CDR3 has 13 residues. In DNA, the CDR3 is TGCAGTGCTAGAGATTATAGCAATCAGCCCCAGCATTTT. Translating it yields CSARDYSNQPQHF.

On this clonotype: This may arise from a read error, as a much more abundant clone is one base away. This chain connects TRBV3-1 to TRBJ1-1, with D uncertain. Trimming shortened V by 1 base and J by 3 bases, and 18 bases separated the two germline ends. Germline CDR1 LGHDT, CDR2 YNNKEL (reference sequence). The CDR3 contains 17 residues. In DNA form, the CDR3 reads TGTGCCAGCAGCCAAGTTAGTTCGAGTGCGATGGACACTGAAGCTTTCTTT. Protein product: CASSQVSSSAMDTEAFF.

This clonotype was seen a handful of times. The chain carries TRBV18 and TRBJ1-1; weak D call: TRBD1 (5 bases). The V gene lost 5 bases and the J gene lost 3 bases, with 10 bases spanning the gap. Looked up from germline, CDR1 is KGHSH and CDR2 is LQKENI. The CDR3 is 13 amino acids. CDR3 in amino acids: CASSEEQDTEAFF. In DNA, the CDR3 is TGTGCCAGCTCAGAGGAACAGGACACTGAAGCTTTCTTT.

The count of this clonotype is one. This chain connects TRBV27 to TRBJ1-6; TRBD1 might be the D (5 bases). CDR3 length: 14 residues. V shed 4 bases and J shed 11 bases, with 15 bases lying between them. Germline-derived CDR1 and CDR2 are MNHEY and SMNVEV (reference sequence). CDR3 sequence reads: CASSSQGVGTPLHF. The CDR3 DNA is TGTGCCAGCAGTTCCCAAGGGGTGGGGACACCCCTCCACTTT.

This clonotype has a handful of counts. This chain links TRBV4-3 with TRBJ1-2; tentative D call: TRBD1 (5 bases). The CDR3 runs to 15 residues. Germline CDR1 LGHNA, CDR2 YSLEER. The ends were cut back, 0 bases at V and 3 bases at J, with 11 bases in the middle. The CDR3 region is CASSQDPGTHYGYTF. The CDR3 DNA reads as TGCGCCAGCAGCCAAGACCCCGGGACCCACTATGGCTACACCTTC.

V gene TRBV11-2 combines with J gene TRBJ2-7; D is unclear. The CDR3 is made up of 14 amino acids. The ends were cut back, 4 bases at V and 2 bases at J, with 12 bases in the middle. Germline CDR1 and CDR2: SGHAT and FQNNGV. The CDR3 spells CASSSFNFPYEQYF. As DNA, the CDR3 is TGTGCCAGCAGCTCCTTCAACTTTCCCTACGAGCAGTACTTC.

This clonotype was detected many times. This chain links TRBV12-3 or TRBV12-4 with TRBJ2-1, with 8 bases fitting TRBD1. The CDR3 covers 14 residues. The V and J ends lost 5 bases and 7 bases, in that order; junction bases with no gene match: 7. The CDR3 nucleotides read TGTGCCAGCAGTCAGGACAGGGTGGTTAATGAGCAGTTCTTC. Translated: CASSQDRVVNEQFF.

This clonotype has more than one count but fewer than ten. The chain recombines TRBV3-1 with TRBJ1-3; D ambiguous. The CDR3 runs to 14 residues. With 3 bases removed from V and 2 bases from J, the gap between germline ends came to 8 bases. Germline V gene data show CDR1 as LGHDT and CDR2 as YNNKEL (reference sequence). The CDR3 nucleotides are TGTGCCAGCAGCCATCTGTCAGCTGGAAACACCATATATTTT. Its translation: CASSHLSAGNTIYF.

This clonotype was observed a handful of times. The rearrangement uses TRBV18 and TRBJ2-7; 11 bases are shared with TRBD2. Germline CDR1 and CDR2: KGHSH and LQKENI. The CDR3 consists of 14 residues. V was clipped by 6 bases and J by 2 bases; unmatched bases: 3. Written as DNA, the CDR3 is TGTGCCAGCTCGAATAGCGGGAGGGCCTACGAGCAGTACTTC. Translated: CASSNSGRAYEQYF.

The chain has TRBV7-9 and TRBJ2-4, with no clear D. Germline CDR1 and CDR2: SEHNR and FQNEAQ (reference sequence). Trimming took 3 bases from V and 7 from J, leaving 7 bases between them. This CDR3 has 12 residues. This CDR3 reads CASSFNGNIQYF. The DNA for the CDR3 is TGTGCCAGCAGCTTCAATGGGAACATTCAGTACTTC.

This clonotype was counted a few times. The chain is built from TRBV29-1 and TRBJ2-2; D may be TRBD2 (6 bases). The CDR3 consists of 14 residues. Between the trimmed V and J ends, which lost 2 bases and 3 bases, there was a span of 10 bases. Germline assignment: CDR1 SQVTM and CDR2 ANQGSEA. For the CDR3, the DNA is TGCAGCGTTGAAATTAGCGGAGACACCGGGGAGCTGTTTTTT. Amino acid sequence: CSVEISGDTGELFF.

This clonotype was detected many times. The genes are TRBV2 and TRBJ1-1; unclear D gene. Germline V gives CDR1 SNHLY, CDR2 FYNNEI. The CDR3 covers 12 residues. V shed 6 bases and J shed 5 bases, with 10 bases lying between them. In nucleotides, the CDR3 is TGTGCCAGCAGAGCCACGGTGACTGAAGCTTTCTTT. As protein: CASRATVTEAFF.

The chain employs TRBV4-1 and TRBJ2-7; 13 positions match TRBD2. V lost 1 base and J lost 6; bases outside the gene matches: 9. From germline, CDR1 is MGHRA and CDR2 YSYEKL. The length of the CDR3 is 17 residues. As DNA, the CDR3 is TGCGCCAGCAGCCAAGGGCGACTAGCGGGAGGACCGTCCGAGCAGTACTTC. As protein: CASSQGRLAGGPSEQYF.

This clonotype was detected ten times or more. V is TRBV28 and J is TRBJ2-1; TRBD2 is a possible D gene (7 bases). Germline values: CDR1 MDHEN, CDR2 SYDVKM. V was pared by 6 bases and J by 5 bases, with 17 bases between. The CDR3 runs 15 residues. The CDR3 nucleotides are TGTGCCAGCAGAGGTGGGGGGGCGTTCAACAATGAGCAGTTCTTC. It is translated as CASRGGGAFNNEQFF.

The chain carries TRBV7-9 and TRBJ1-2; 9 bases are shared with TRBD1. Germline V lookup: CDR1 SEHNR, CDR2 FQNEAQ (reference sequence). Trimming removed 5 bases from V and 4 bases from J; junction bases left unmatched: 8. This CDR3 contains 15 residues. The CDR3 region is CASSARTGAFYGYTF. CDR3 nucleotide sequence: TGTGCCAGCAGCGCGCGGACAGGGGCCTTCTATGGCTACACCTTC. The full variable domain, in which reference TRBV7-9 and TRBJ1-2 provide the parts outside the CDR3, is DTGVSQNPRHKITKRGQNVTFRCDPISEHNRLYWYRQTLGQGPEFLTYFQNEAQLEKSRLLSDRFSAERPKGSFSTLEIQRTEQGDSAMYLCASSARTGAFYGYTFGSGTRLTVV.

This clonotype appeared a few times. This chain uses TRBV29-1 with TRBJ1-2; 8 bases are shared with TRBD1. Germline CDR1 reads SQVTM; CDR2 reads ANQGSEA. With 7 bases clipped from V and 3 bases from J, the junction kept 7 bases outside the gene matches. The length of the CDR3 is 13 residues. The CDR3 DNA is TGCAGCGCAGGGACAGGAGTGGACTATGGCTACACCTTC. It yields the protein CSAGTGVDYGYTF.

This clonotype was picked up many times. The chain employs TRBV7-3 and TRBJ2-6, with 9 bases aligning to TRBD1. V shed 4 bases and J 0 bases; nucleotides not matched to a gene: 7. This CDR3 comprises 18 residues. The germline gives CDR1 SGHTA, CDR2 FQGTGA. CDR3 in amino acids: CASSSPGQGFSGANVLTF. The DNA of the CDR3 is TGTGCCAGCAGCTCCCCGGGACAGGGATTCTCTGGGGCCAACGTCCTGACTTTC. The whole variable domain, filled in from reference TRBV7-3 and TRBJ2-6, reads GAGVSQTPSNKVTEKGKYVELRCDPISGHTALYWYRQSLGQGPEFLIYFQGTGAADDSGLPNDRFFAVRPEGSVSTLKIQRTERGDSAVYLCASSSPGQGFSGANVLTFGAGSRLTVL.

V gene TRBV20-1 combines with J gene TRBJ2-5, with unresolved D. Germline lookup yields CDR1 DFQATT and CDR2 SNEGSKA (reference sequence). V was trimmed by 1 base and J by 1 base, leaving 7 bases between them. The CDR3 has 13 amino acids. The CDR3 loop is CSARVSSQETQYF. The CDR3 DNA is TGCAGTGCTAGAGTATCTAGCCAAGAGACCCAGTACTTC.

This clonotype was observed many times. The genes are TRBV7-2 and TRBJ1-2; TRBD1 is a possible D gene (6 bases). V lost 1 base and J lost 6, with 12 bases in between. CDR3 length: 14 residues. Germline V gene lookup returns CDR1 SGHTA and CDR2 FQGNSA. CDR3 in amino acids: CASSLEGGFNGYTF. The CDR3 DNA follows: TGTGCCAGCAGCTTAGAAGGGGGATTCAATGGCTACACCTTC.

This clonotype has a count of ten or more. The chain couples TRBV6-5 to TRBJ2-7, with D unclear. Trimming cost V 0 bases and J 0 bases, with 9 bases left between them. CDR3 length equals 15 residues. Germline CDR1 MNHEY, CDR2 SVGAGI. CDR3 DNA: TGTGCCAGCAGTTACTCTTGGATAGACTCCTACGAGCAGTACTTC. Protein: CASSYSWIDSYEQYF.